Below are 4 T cell receptor beta chains sequenced from a single sample in a study of blood T cell repertoires in COVID-19. Sequencing used immunoSEQ multiplex PCR; TCRdb keeps in-frame clones, though not all of them. The sample has 400,000 or so clones; 85% to 90% are singletons. What was sequenced was PBMCs or T cells enriched from blood (not recorded which). These receptor sequences come from a man under 40 who had recovered from COVID-19.

The gene calls are TRBV6-5 and TRBJ1-1; D is unresolved. Trimming cost V 5 bases and J 7 bases, with 11 bases left between them. The CDR3 runs 12 residues. CDR1 is MNHEY and CDR2 is SVGAGI in the germline V gene. The CDR3 nucleotides are TGTGCCAGCAGTCCCTCCGGGATTGAAGCTTTCTTT. Its translation: CASSPSGIEAFF.

The genes are TRBV5-5 and TRBJ2-1; 11 bases align to TRBD2. The V and J ends lost 4 bases and 8 bases, in that order; junction bases with no gene match: 8. This CDR3 comprises 15 residues. From germline, CDR1 is SGHKS and CDR2 YYEKEE (reference sequence). In DNA form, the CDR3 reads TGTGCCAGCAGCCTCGGGGCTAGCGGGAGGTATGAGCAGTTCTTC. Protein sequence: CASSLGASGRYEQFF.

The chain uses TRBV30 and TRBJ2-2; 7 nucleotides line up with TRBD1. The trim removed 2 bases at V and 5 bases at J, leaving 8 bases unmatched. CDR3 length: 15 residues. Germline CDR1 GTSNPN, CDR2 SVGIG (reference sequence). DNA of the CDR3: TGTGCCTGGAGTTTAGGACAGGAGAATACCGGGGAGCTGTTTTTT. This encodes CAWSLGQENTGELFF.

This CDR3 reads CAISEQYNSPLHF. DNA of the CDR3: TGTGCCATCAGTGAACAGTATAATTCACCCCTCCACTTT. This chain uses TRBV10-3 with TRBJ1-6; D ambiguous. The V gene lost 3 bases and the J gene lost 4 bases, with 4 bases spanning the gap. The CDR3 is 13 residues long. CDR1 and CDR2 from the germline V gene are ENHRY and SYGVKD.